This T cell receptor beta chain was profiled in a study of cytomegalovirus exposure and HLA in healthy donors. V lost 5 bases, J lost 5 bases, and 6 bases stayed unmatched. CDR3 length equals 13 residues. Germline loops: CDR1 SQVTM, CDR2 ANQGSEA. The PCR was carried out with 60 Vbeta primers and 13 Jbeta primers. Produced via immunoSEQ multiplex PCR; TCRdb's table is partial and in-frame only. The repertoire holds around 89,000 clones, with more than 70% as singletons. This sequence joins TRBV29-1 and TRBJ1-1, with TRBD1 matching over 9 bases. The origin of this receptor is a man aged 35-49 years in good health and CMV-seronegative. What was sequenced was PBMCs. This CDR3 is CSVHRGPETEAFF. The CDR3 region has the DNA TGCAGCGTTCACAGGGGGCCGGAGACTGAAGCTTTCTTT. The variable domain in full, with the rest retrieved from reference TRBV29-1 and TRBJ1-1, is SAVISQKPSRDICQRGTSLTIQCQVDSQVTMMFWYRQQPGQSLTLIATANQGSEATYESGFVIDKFPISRPNLTFSTLTVSNMSPEDSSIYLCSVHRGPETEAFFGQGTRLTVV.